This T cell receptor beta chain was found in a study of vaccination and CD4 T cells after COVID-19. In the study overall: SARS-CoV-2, HCoV-NL63, HCoV-OC43 and HCoV-229E supplied the overlapping spike peptides used to stimulate cells.

There are a few counts of this clonotype. Its matching antigen is unknown. The assay that was used to sequence DNA from cultured CD4+ T cells was the Oncomine TCR Beta short-read assay. DNA came from CD4+ T cells after culture. Using its own MiXCR run on the PCR reads, TCRdb lists one record per CDR3 protein. The table has some 17,000 distinct CDR3 sequences, 30% to 45% seen once. Documented treatment: roughly 11-day PBMC culture with coronavirus spike peptide pools or control peptides (ViraFEST assay). T cells were expanded with peptide pools, and expanded clonotypes were identified by TCR sequencing. Recorded positive PCR dates fall between March and December 2020, preceding US Alpha, Beta and Delta variants. The specimen sequenced was CD4+ T cells from blood, cultured in vitro. This TCR derives from a human donor who had recovered from COVID-19.

CDR3 bases: TGTGCCAGCAGCGTCCGCGGGGACACGTACTTACCCCAGCATTTT. It translates to CASSVRGDTYLPQHF. The chain joins TRBV27 to TRBJ1-5; tentatively, D is TRBD1 (6 bases). The CDR3 sequence is 15 residues long. CDR1 is MNHEY and CDR2 is SMNVEV in the germline V gene (reference sequence). Trimming stripped 6 bases from V and 10 bases from J, with 22 bases between.